Listed below are T cell receptor beta chains from one sample, sequenced in a study of blood T cell repertoires in COVID-19. The assay was immunoSEQ multiplex PCR, and TCRdb's table has in-frame clones only and misses some. The sample lists some 200,000 clones, just over 85% occurring once. Sequenced material: peripheral blood. All receptors come from a man aged 45-65 years with acute or convalescent COVID-19. Each CDR3 is given with its conserved first and last residue. The D gene is left open where the match is weak. The size entry is marked missing in some rows and otherwise reads once, few, many or a size class.

V gene: TRBV9
clone size: .
J gene: TRBJ2-1
D gene: TRBD1
CDR3 DNA: TGTGCCAGCAGCGTGGGCCGGGTTGGCAGGGGGGAGCAGTTCTTC
CDR3 protein: CASSVGRVGRGEQFF

V gene: TRBV27
clone size: few
J gene: TRBJ2-7
D gene: .
CDR3 DNA: TGTGCCAGCAGTTTATCAGGGGTTTTATCCTACGAGCAGTACTTC
CDR3 protein: CASSLSGVLSYEQYF

V gene: TRBV5-4
clone size: few
J gene: TRBJ2-3
D gene: TRBD1
CDR3 DNA: TGTGCCAGCAGCTTACCCGACAGGGGTCCTGGGGATACGCAGTATTTT
CDR3 protein: CASSLPDRGPGDTQYF

V gene: TRBV5-4
clone size: .
J gene: TRBJ1-1
D gene: .
CDR3 DNA: TGTGCCAGCGGACTAAGCTTCGAGGACGGTATGAACACTGAAGCTTTCTTT
CDR3 protein: CASGLSFEDGMNTEAFF

V gene: TRBV2
clone size: .
J gene: TRBJ1-5
D gene: .
CDR3 DNA: TGTGCCAGCAGTGACACGGGCGGGGTTCAGCCCCAGCATTTT
CDR3 protein: CASSDTGGVQPQHF

V gene: TRBV27
clone size: .
J gene: TRBJ2-1
D gene: TRBD2
CDR3 DNA: TGTGCCAGCAGTTTGGCGGGGGGTCCCAGGAATGAGCAGTTCTTC
CDR3 protein: CASSLAGGPRNEQFF

V gene: TRBV4-2
clone size: .
J gene: TRBJ2-2
D gene: .
CDR3 DNA: TGTGCCAGCAGCCAAGATTACGGCAGGGGGGACACCGGGGAGCTGTTTTTT
CDR3 protein: CASSQDYGRGDTGELFF

V gene: TRBV5-1
clone size: .
J gene: TRBJ2-6
D gene: TRBD1
CDR3 DNA: TGCGCCAGCAGCTTGGGGCTGGGGACAGGGGTTACTGGGGCCAACGTCCTGACTTTC
CDR3 protein: CASSLGLGTGVTGANVLTF

V gene: TRBV6-5
clone size: .
J gene: TRBJ1-2
D gene: TRBD1
CDR3 DNA: TGTGCCAGCAGTTACTGGACAGGGGGGACGAATGGCTACACCTTC
CDR3 protein: CASSYWTGGTNGYTF

V gene: TRBV6-1
clone size: .
J gene: TRBJ1-2
D gene: TRBD1
CDR3 DNA: TGTGCCAGCAGTGAAGGGGACAGGACCTATGGCTACACCTTC
CDR3 protein: CASSEGDRTYGYTF

V gene: TRBV19
clone size: .
J gene: TRBJ1-5
D gene: .
CDR3 DNA: TGTGCCAGTAGTATAGGACAGTCTAACAATCAGCCCCAGCATTTT
CDR3 protein: CASSIGQSNNQPQHF

V gene: TRBV29-1
clone size: .
J gene: TRBJ2-7
D gene: TRBD1
CDR3 DNA: TGCAGCGTTGTTGAGACAGGGAAGGCCTACGAGCAGTACTTC
CDR3 protein: CSVVETGKAYEQYF

V gene: TRBV5-1
clone size: .
J gene: TRBJ1-2
D gene: TRBD1
CDR3 DNA: TGCGCCAGCAGCTTTTCAACAGGGGGTCCTGGCTACACCTTC
CDR3 protein: CASSFSTGGPGYTF

V gene: TRBV3-1/TRBV3-2
clone size: .
J gene: TRBJ2-7
D gene: .
CDR3 DNA: TGTGCCAGCAGCCCACCCGGAGGCGGGCGCCCCTACGAGCAGTACTTC
CDR3 protein: CASSPPGGGRPYEQYF

V gene: TRBV7-9
clone size: .
J gene: TRBJ1-1
D gene: .
CDR3 DNA: TGTGCCAGCAGCTCAAAGTACCGGAGGAACACTGAAGCTTTCTTT
CDR3 protein: CASSSKYRRNTEAFF

V gene: TRBV5-8
clone size: .
J gene: TRBJ1-1
D gene: .
CDR3 DNA: TGTGCCAGCAGCTTGGTGCGGGGTTCTATGGCTGAAGCTTTCTTT
CDR3 protein: CASSLVRGSMAEAFF

V gene: TRBV2
clone size: .
J gene: TRBJ1-5
D gene: .
CDR3 DNA: TGTGCCAGCAGTTATACAGGGAGCAATCAGCCCCAGCATTTT
CDR3 protein: CASSYTGSNQPQHF

V gene: TRBV30
clone size: .
J gene: TRBJ1-6
D gene: TRBD1
CDR3 DNA: TGTGCCTGGAGTTATGGACAGGGGGCAGGTTCACCCCTCCACTTT
CDR3 protein: CAWSYGQGAGSPLHF

V gene: TRBV12-3/TRBV12-4
clone size: .
J gene: TRBJ1-1
D gene: TRBD1
CDR3 DNA: TGTGCCAGCAGTTTCGGACAGGGCACTGAAGCTTTCTTT
CDR3 protein: CASSFGQGTEAFF

V gene: TRBV5-1
clone size: .
J gene: TRBJ2-1
D gene: TRBD2
CDR3 DNA: TGCGCCAGCAGCCCCTGGGGAGCGGGGGATTCCTACAATGAGCAGTTCTTC
CDR3 protein: CASSPWGAGDSYNEQFF

V gene: TRBV19
clone size: .
J gene: TRBJ2-3
D gene: .
CDR3 DNA: TGTGCCAGTAGTATAGAGCTAGTCGCAGATACGCAGTATTTT
CDR3 protein: CASSIELVADTQYF

V gene: TRBV2
clone size: .
J gene: TRBJ2-3
D gene: TRBD2
CDR3 DNA: TGTGCCAGCAGAGTGGGACTATCCGGCCAAGATACGCAGTATTTT
CDR3 protein: CASRVGLSGQDTQYF

V gene: TRBV25-1
clone size: .
J gene: TRBJ1-6
D gene: .
CDR3 DNA: TGTGCCAGCAGTGTTTTTGTCGGTTCACCCCTCCACTTT
CDR3 protein: CASSVFVGSPLHF

V gene: TRBV2
clone size: .
J gene: TRBJ1-2
D gene: .
CDR3 DNA: TGTGCCAGCAGTGATAGGGGTTACTATGGCTACACCTTC
CDR3 protein: CASSDRGYYGYTF

V gene: TRBV19
clone size: .
J gene: TRBJ1-4
D gene: TRBD1
CDR3 DNA: TGTGCCAGTAACCTACAGGGGGCAGCTAATGAAAAACTGTTTTTT
CDR3 protein: CASNLQGAANEKLFF

V gene: TRBV19
clone size: .
J gene: TRBJ2-5
D gene: .
CDR3 DNA: TGTGCCAGTAGTATACCCAGCACAGGAAGTCCAGAGACCCAGTACTTC
CDR3 protein: CASSIPSTGSPETQYF

V gene: TRBV2
clone size: few
J gene: TRBJ1-1
D gene: .
CDR3 DNA: TGTGCCAGCACCTTCGGGGACACTGAAGCTTTCTTT
CDR3 protein: CASTFGDTEAFF

V gene: TRBV18
clone size: once
J gene: TRBJ1-2
D gene: .
CDR3 DNA: TGTGCCAGCTCACCACCGAGCTCGCAGGTCTATGGCTACACCTTC
CDR3 protein: CASSPPSSQVYGYTF

V gene: TRBV2
clone size: .
J gene: TRBJ1-6
D gene: .
CDR3 DNA: TGTGCCAGCAGTGAACGAGATGGGGCAGGGTCACCCCTCCACTTT
CDR3 protein: CASSERDGAGSPLHF

V gene: TRBV2
clone size: .
J gene: TRBJ2-3
D gene: .
CDR3 DNA: TGTGCCAGCATCCCTATACAGGGTAGGGGAGATACGCAGTATTTT
CDR3 protein: CASIPIQGRGDTQYF

V gene: TRBV18
clone size: .
J gene: TRBJ2-1
D gene: TRBD2
CDR3 DNA: TGTGCCAGCTCACCAAGGATAGCGGGGGGGGAAAGCTCCTACAATGAGCAGTTCTTC
CDR3 protein: CASSPRIAGGESSYNEQFF

V gene: TRBV6-5
clone size: once
J gene: TRBJ1-2
D gene: .
CDR3 DNA: TGTGCCAGCAGTTACGAAAGAGGTGGCTACACCTTC
CDR3 protein: CASSYERGGYTF

V gene: TRBV7-9
clone size: .
J gene: TRBJ2-7
D gene: TRBD1
CDR3 DNA: TGTGCCAGCAGCTCCGGGACAGGGAGCGAGCAGTACTTC
CDR3 protein: CASSSGTGSEQYF

V gene: TRBV15
clone size: .
J gene: TRBJ1-6
D gene: TRBD1
CDR3 DNA: TGTGCCACCAGGAGGGGACAGGGGGTCGCCTATAATTCACCCCTCCACTTT
CDR3 protein: CATRRGQGVAYNSPLHF

V gene: TRBV9
clone size: once
J gene: TRBJ2-1
D gene: .
CDR3 DNA: TGTGCCAGCAGGGCCAGCGGGACACCCTTAAATGAGCAGTTCTTC
CDR3 protein: CASRASGTPLNEQFF

V gene: TRBV11-2
clone size: .
J gene: TRBJ2-2
D gene: TRBD1
CDR3 DNA: TGTGCCAGCACCGGTTTGACAGGGATCACCGGGGAGCTGTTTTTT
CDR3 protein: CASTGLTGITGELFF

V gene: TRBV29-1
clone size: .
J gene: TRBJ2-7
D gene: .
CDR3 DNA: TGCAGCGTGATGTGGGCTCAGAGCTCCTACGAGCAGTACTTC
CDR3 protein: CSVMWAQSSYEQYF

V gene: TRBV28
clone size: .
J gene: TRBJ1-1
D gene: .
CDR3 DNA: TGTGCCAGCAGGCCCGCGGACGCGGGGACTGAAGCTTTCTTT
CDR3 protein: CASRPADAGTEAFF

V gene: TRBV4-1
clone size: .
J gene: TRBJ1-4
D gene: .
CDR3 DNA: TGCGCCAGCAGCCAAGAAGGGGCAGGGCGAAAACTGTTTTTT
CDR3 protein: CASSQEGAGRKLFF

V gene: TRBV18
clone size: once
J gene: TRBJ1-1
D gene: .
CDR3 DNA: TGTGCCAGCTCACTGAAAAACTTGAACACTGAAGCTTTCTTT
CDR3 protein: CASSLKNLNTEAFF

V gene: TRBV20-1
clone size: .
J gene: TRBJ1-1
D gene: TRBD1
CDR3 DNA: TGCAGTGCTCCGCTAACAGGGGCGGCTTTCTTT
CDR3 protein: CSAPLTGAAFF

V gene: TRBV14
clone size: .
J gene: TRBJ1-4
D gene: .
CDR3 DNA: TGTGCCAGCAGCCAACAGACTAATGAAAAACTGTTTTTT
CDR3 protein: CASSQQTNEKLFF

V gene: TRBV14
clone size: .
J gene: TRBJ1-5
D gene: .
CDR3 DNA: TGTGCCAGCAGCCAAGGGGACTATCCACATCAGCCCCAGCATTTT
CDR3 protein: CASSQGDYPHQPQHF

V gene: TRBV6-5
clone size: .
J gene: TRBJ2-7
D gene: .
CDR3 DNA: TGTGCCAGCAGGTTACAGGGAGGGATACACGAGCAGTACTTC
CDR3 protein: CASRLQGGIHEQYF